The rows below give T cell receptor beta chains drawn from one sample of a study of CD8 T cells in Susac syndrome. Each CDR3 protein is one row after TCRdb ran MiXCR on the immunoSEQ multiplex PCR reads. The data contain over 95,000 distinct CDR3 sequences, just under 95% of them singletons. Source material: CD8+ T cells from PBMCs. These TCRs come from a human donor in good health. Each CDR3 is given with its conserved first and last residue. A D gene is named only where the DNA matches it firmly. Size is stated for part of the rows, as once, few or many counts, or as a class when the clone is expanded.

abundance: NA; v_gene: TRBV2; d_gene: NA; j_gene: TRBJ1-2; CDR3nt: TGTGCCAGCAGTGAACGGGAAGCTAACTATGGCTACACCTTC; CDR3aa: CASSEREANYGYTF
abundance: NA; v_gene: TRBV7-3; d_gene: TRBD2; j_gene: TRBJ2-3; CDR3nt: TGTGCCAGCAGCTCGAGACTAGCGGGCACAGATACGCAGTATTTT; CDR3aa: CASSSRLAGTDTQYF
abundance: NA; v_gene: TRBV5-4; d_gene: NA; j_gene: TRBJ2-3; CDR3nt: TGTGCCAGCGCCCCCGGGACCTCCCCCACAGATACGCAGTATTTT; CDR3aa: CASAPGTSPTDTQYF
abundance: NA; v_gene: TRBV24-1; d_gene: NA; j_gene: TRBJ2-1; CDR3nt: TGTGCCACCAGTCCGAGCTGGGCTAACGCCGATGAGCAGTTCTTC; CDR3aa: CATSPSWANADEQFF
abundance: NA; v_gene: TRBV4-2; d_gene: NA; j_gene: TRBJ2-1; CDR3nt: TGTGCCAGCAGCCAAGTAGGTAATGAGCAGTTCTTC; CDR3aa: CASSQVGNEQFF
abundance: once; v_gene: TRBV29-1; d_gene: TRBD2; j_gene: TRBJ2-1; CDR3nt: TGCAGCGTACCTAGCGGGATTTACAATGAGCAGTTCTTC; CDR3aa: CSVPSGIYNEQFF
abundance: NA; v_gene: TRBV7-9; d_gene: NA; j_gene: TRBJ1-5; CDR3nt: TGTGCCAGCAGCTTAGGACGGACTAATCAGCCCCAGCATTTT; CDR3aa: CASSLGRTNQPQHF
abundance: NA; v_gene: TRBV7-2; d_gene: NA; j_gene: TRBJ2-7; CDR3nt: TGTGCCAGCAGCTTAGACGGCGGGAACTACGAGCAGTACTTC; CDR3aa: CASSLDGGNYEQYF
abundance: NA; v_gene: TRBV7-9; d_gene: NA; j_gene: TRBJ1-3; CDR3nt: TGTGCCAGCAGCTTGGACTCTGGAAACACCATATATTTT; CDR3aa: CASSLDSGNTIYF
abundance: NA; v_gene: TRBV3-1; d_gene: NA; j_gene: TRBJ2-1; CDR3nt: TGTGCCAGCAGCCAAGATCTGACTGGTCCCTACAATGAGCAGTTCTTC; CDR3aa: CASSQDLTGPYNEQFF
abundance: NA; v_gene: TRBV30; d_gene: NA; j_gene: TRBJ1-1; CDR3nt: TGTGCCTGGAGTATGCAGGGGAACACTGAAGCTTTCTTT; CDR3aa: CAWSMQGNTEAFF
abundance: NA; v_gene: TRBV19; d_gene: TRBD2; j_gene: TRBJ2-1; CDR3nt: TGTGCCAGTAGTATGGGTCGTGGACTAGCGGTTTACAATGAGCAGTTCTTC; CDR3aa: CASSMGRGLAVYNEQFF
abundance: NA; v_gene: TRBV7-2; d_gene: NA; j_gene: TRBJ1-1; CDR3nt: TGTGCCAGCATCCTGGGGGCGAACACTGAAGCTTTCTTT; CDR3aa: CASILGANTEAFF
abundance: once; v_gene: TRBV19; d_gene: NA; j_gene: TRBJ1-1; CDR3nt: TGTGCCAGTAGTACACGCCGGGGAATTGACACTGAAGCTTTCTTT; CDR3aa: CASSTRRGIDTEAFF
abundance: once; v_gene: TRBV6-2/TRBV6-3; d_gene: TRBD1; j_gene: TRBJ1-1; CDR3nt: TGTGCCAGCAGTTACTGGACAGGGCCTGAAGCTTTCTTT; CDR3aa: CASSYWTGPEAFF
abundance: NA; v_gene: TRBV29-1; d_gene: NA; j_gene: TRBJ2-3; CDR3nt: TGCAGCGTTGACGACGGCACAGATACGCAGTATTTT; CDR3aa: CSVDDGTDTQYF
abundance: NA; v_gene: TRBV19; d_gene: NA; j_gene: TRBJ1-1; CDR3nt: TGTGCCAGTAGTATGGGCTTCGGACGGCTGGCCACTGAAGCTTTCTTT; CDR3aa: CASSMGFGRLATEAFF
abundance: NA; v_gene: TRBV19; d_gene: NA; j_gene: TRBJ1-2; CDR3nt: TGTGCCAGCTCGATGGGAAGCTCCTATGGCTACACCTTC; CDR3aa: CASSMGSSYGYTF
abundance: NA; v_gene: TRBV7-2; d_gene: NA; j_gene: TRBJ2-7; CDR3nt: TGTGCCAGCAGCTATACTCCGGGGTACCTGATTTACGAGCAGTACTTC; CDR3aa: CASSYTPGYLIYEQYF
abundance: NA; v_gene: TRBV7-6; d_gene: NA; j_gene: TRBJ2-7; CDR3nt: TGTGCCAGCAGCTTCGGCCCAGCAGGGATCGCCGCCTACGAGCAGTACTTC; CDR3aa: CASSFGPAGIAAYEQYF
abundance: NA; v_gene: TRBV7-2; d_gene: NA; j_gene: TRBJ1-5; CDR3nt: TGTGCCAGCAGCTCTGACAGCCCTCTAAAGCCCCAGCATTTT; CDR3aa: CASSSDSPLKPQHF
abundance: few; v_gene: TRBV5-4; d_gene: NA; j_gene: TRBJ2-6; CDR3nt: TGTGCCAGCAGCTTGGCTGGGGCCAACGTCCTGACTTTC; CDR3aa: CASSLAGANVLTF
abundance: NA; v_gene: TRBV5-6; d_gene: TRBD1; j_gene: TRBJ2-1; CDR3nt: TGTGCCAGCAGCTTTGGACCCCGGACAGGGGCTTGGAATGAGCAGTTCTTC; CDR3aa: CASSFGPRTGAWNEQFF
abundance: NA; v_gene: TRBV9; d_gene: TRBD2; j_gene: TRBJ2-2; CDR3nt: TGTGCCAGCAGCGGCAAAGGACTAGCGGGGGGAGTGAACACCGGGGAGCTGTTTTTT; CDR3aa: CASSGKGLAGGVNTGELFF